A selection of T cell receptor beta chains follows, all from one sample in a study of cytomegalovirus exposure and HLA in healthy donors. Profiled with immunoSEQ multiplex PCR; TCRdb holds only in-frame clones, not every one. In all, the sample yields 95,000 to 150,000 clones. The specimen was PBMCs. The source of these receptors is a man aged 18 to 29 in good health and CMV-seronegative. Both conserved end residues are part of each CDR3. The D gene is left open where the match is weak.

>NA|TRBJ1-1|TRBV27
TGTGCCAGCAGTTTACTACAGGGAAGGCTGAACACTGAAGCTTTCTTT
CASSLLQGRLNTEAFF
>NA|TRBJ1-4|TRBV7-7
TGTGCTAGCAGCTTAGCCCCCCAAAGCGCAACTAATGAAAAACTGTTTTTT
CASSLAPQSATNEKLFF
>TRBD1|TRBJ2-5|TRBV19
TGTGCCAGTAGCGTGAACAGGGGAGAGACCCAGTACTTC
CASSVNRGETQYF
>TRBD1|TRBJ1-2|TRBV9
TGTGCCAGCAGCGCCCGTGGGGGCAGGGGGCGAGGTGGCTACACCTTC
CASSARGGRGRGGYTF
>NA|TRBJ2-3|TRBV5-8
TGTGCCAGCACCCCCACTGGCGCCCCGGGGGATACGCAGTATTTT
CASTPTGAPGDTQYF
>NA|TRBJ2-3|TRBV5-1
TGCGCCAGCAGCTTTGGGCACCGCACAGATACGCAGTATTTT
CASSFGHRTDTQYF
>NA|TRBJ1-1|TRBV27
TGTGCCAGCAGTTCACAAACAGGGTTCACTGAAGCTTTCTTT
CASSSQTGFTEAFF
>NA|TRBJ2-2|TRBV7-8
TGTGCCAGCAGCCCTGGGCGAGCCAACACCGGGGAGCTGTTTTTT
CASSPGRANTGELFF
>NA|TRBJ1-4|TRBV5-6
TGTGCCAGCAGCTTTCAGGGTAATAATGAAAAACTGTTTTTT
CASSFQGNNEKLFF
>TRBD1|TRBJ2-1|TRBV7-9
TGTGCCAGCACCGGGGGAGGACAGGGTTGGAATGAGCAGTTCTTC
CASTGGGQGWNEQFF
>NA|TRBJ1-2|TRBV7-9
TGTGCCAGCAGCCCCCCCCTGGGGCATGGCTACACCTTC
CASSPPLGHGYTF
>NA|TRBJ1-2|TRBV7-2
TGTGCCAGCACCCTAGAGGCGATGGACTATGGCTACACCTTC
CASTLEAMDYGYTF
>TRBD1|TRBJ2-7|TRBV28
TGTGCCAGCAGTACCGGGACAGGGACCTACGAGCAGTACTTC
CASSTGTGTYEQYF
>TRBD2|TRBJ2-4|TRBV9
TGTGCCAGCAGCGTAGGGACCGGGGGGGGGAACATTCAGTACTTC
CASSVGTGGGNIQYF
>NA|TRBJ1-5|TRBV28
TGTGCCAGCAGTTTTTCAGGGAATGGACAGCCCCAGCATTTT
CASSFSGNGQPQHF
>NA|TRBJ1-1|TRBV19
TGTGCCAGTAGTAGAGACAGGTTAGGGAACACTGAAGCTTTCTTT
CASSRDRLGNTEAFF
>NA|TRBJ2-1|TRBV6-5
TGTGCCAGCAGTTACTGGGGAGGAGAGGATGAGCAGTTCTTC
CASSYWGGEDEQFF
>TRBD2|TRBJ2-7|TRBV6-5
TGTGCCAGCACCTCAAGGGAGGGTTCCTACGAGCAGTACTTC
CASTSREGSYEQYF
>NA|TRBJ2-7|TRBV19
TGTGCCAGTAGTATAGATGGGGCGGGACTCCCCTACGAGCAGTACTTC
CASSIDGAGLPYEQYF
>TRBD1|TRBJ1-4|TRBV5-4
TGTGCCAGCAGCTCTACGACAGGGATTAATGAAAAACTGTTTTTT
CASSSTTGINEKLFF
>TRBD1|TRBJ2-7|TRBV9
TGTGCCAGCAGCCTCCGTACAGGGGGCGACGAGCAGTACTTC
CASSLRTGGDEQYF
>TRBD2|TRBJ2-1|TRBV19
TGTGCCAGTAAGCGGGAGGCTACTCGGGGGCAATACAATGAGCAGTTCTTC
CASKREATRGQYNEQFF
>TRBD1|TRBJ1-4|TRBV30
TGTGCCTGGGGATCCCACAGGGGCGGTGAAAAACTGTTTTTT
CAWGSHRGGEKLFF
>TRBD2|TRBJ2-5|TRBV5-5
TGTGCCAGCAGACCCTCCGGGACTAGCGACCCATGGGCCCAGTACTTC
CASRPSGTSDPWAQYF
>NA|TRBJ1-1|TRBV28
TGTGCCAGTTGGGGGGACACTGAAGCTTTCTTT
CASWGDTEAFF
>TRBD2|TRBJ2-2|TRBV9
TGTGCCAGCAGTGTTAGCGGGAGTGGGTACACCGGGGAGCTGTTTTTT
CASSVSGSGYTGELFF
>TRBD1|TRBJ2-1|TRBV10-1
TGCGCCAGCAGTCTCCGGGACAGGACAAATGAGCAGTTCTTC
CASSLRDRTNEQFF
>TRBD2|TRBJ2-7|TRBV9
TGTGCCAGCAGCCCCTCGGGGGGGAAGGACGAGCAGTACTTC
CASSPSGGKDEQYF
>NA|TRBJ2-5|TRBV18
TGTGCCAGCTCACCCTCTAGGGAGACCCAGTACTTC
CASSPSRETQYF
>NA|TRBJ1-5|TRBV5-1
TGCGCCAGCAGCTTTGGAGAAAATCAGCCCCAGCATTTT
CASSFGENQPQHF